These 32 T cell receptor beta chains were sequenced from one sample in a study of blood T cell repertoires in COVID-19 (dated by TCRdb to between 2020 and 2021). Library creation used the immunoSEQ multiplex PCR assay. Held by TCRdb, this immuneACCESS table contains in-frame sequences only and omits some clones. Under half of the omission traces to an unresolved V gene where checked; the cause of the rest is unknown. The sample table lists about 440,000 clones, around nine tenths of them with a count of one. Roughly 2% of the sample is in the top ten clones. The source material was PBMCs or T cells enriched from blood (not recorded which). The receptors originated from a woman younger than 30 with acute COVID-19.

This chain links TRBV7-2 with TRBJ2-5; 10 nucleotides match TRBD2. The junction had 8 bases not matched to a gene; V was cut back by 5 bases and J by 5 bases. This CDR3 contains 15 residues. CDR1 SGHTA and CDR2 FQGNSA come from the germline V gene. Written as DNA, the CDR3 is TGTGCCAGCAGCCCGCCGGGACTAGCGACGGAGACCCAGTACTTC. Translated, it gives CASSPPGLATETQYF. Full variable domain (missing parts from reference TRBV7-2 and TRBJ2-5): GAGVSQSPSNKVTEKGKDVELRCDPISGHTALYWYRQSLGQGLEFLIYFQGNSAPDKSGLPSDRFSAERTGGSVSTLTIQRTQQEDSAVYLCASSPPGLATETQYFGPGTRLLVL.

This rearrangement joins TRBV28 to TRBJ2-7; 8 bases map to TRBD1. The V and J ends lost 3 bases and 0 bases, in that order; junction bases with no gene match: 7. This CDR3 is built from 16 residues. Germline CDR1 is MDHEN and CDR2 is SYDVKM. CDR3 sequence reads: CASSFEQGANSYEQYF. The CDR3 bases are TGTGCCAGCAGTTTTGAGCAGGGGGCGAACTCCTACGAGCAGTACTTC.

This clone was found once. V is TRBV9 and J is TRBJ2-5; D may be TRBD1 (5 bases). The germline CDR1 and CDR2 sequences are SGDLS and YYNGEE. The CDR3 totals 15 residues. Trimming cost V 0 bases and J 5 bases, with 14 bases left between them. This CDR3 is CASSVDRTTWETQYF. The CDR3 coding sequence is TGTGCCAGCAGCGTAGACAGGACAACCTGGGAGACCCAGTACTTC.

V and J are TRBV10-3 and TRBJ1-1, with D unresolved. V lost 0 bases to trimming and J lost 4 bases, with 9 bases between them. This CDR3 comprises 14 residues. Germline values: CDR1 ENHRY, CDR2 SYGVKD. For the CDR3, the DNA is TGTGCCATCAGTGAGTCTGTGGGCTCCACTGAAGCTTTCTTT. Residues: CAISESVGSTEAFF.

A note on this clone: The sample holds other DNA sequences that translate to the same CDR3. J is TRBJ1-4 and V is TRBV7-9, with D unresolved. This CDR3 is built from 11 residues. Trimming removed 6 bases at V and 8 bases at J, with 7 bases between. The germline V gene encodes CDR1 SEHNR and CDR2 FQNEAQ (reference sequence). The CDR3, as DNA: TGTGCCAGCAGGGGCAGGGAAAAACTGTTTTTT. It yields the protein CASRGREKLFF.

The chain links TRBV19 to TRBJ2-7; TRBD1 agrees at 11 bases. Germline V gives CDR1 LNHDA, CDR2 SQIVND (reference sequence). The CDR3 covers 16 residues. The V gene end was trimmed by 6 bases and the J gene end by 3 bases; junction bases not matched to a gene: 10. This chain's CDR3 is CASSRSRDRGSYEQYF. The CDR3 DNA reads as TGTGCCAGTAGCAGATCCCGGGACAGGGGGAGCTACGAGCAGTACTTC.

The J gene is TRBJ1-2, the V gene TRBV9; D is possibly TRBD1 (6 bases). This CDR3 has 15 residues. CDR1 is SGDLS, CDR2 YYNGEE, per germline. V was shortened by 0 bases and J by 8 bases, with 17 bases between the two germline ends. The CDR3 reads CASSVEDSNIEGYTF. The CDR3 region has the DNA TGTGCCAGCAGCGTAGAGGACAGCAATATCGAGGGCTACACCTTC.

The CDR3 DNA follows: TGTGCCAGCAGCTCTCAGGGGGTGGGTGAAAAACTGTTTTTT. Protein product: CASSSQGVGEKLFF. The chain joins TRBV5-5 to TRBJ1-4, with 7 positions matching TRBD1. V gave up 3 bases and J gave up 7 bases; unmatched junction bases: 6. Germline assignment: CDR1 SGHKS and CDR2 YYEKEE (reference sequence). The CDR3 spans 14 residues.

The chain couples TRBV6-5 to TRBJ2-1; 7 bases align to TRBD1. V gave up 0 bases and J gave up 7 bases; unmatched junction bases: 9. Germline assignment: CDR1 MNHEY and CDR2 SVGAGI. The CDR3 spans 16 residues. The CDR3 sequence is CASSYSTVGGLNEQFF. The DNA of the CDR3 is TGTGCCAGCAGTTACTCGACGGTAGGGGGCTTAAATGAGCAGTTCTTC.

The chain employs TRBV2 and TRBJ2-7; TRBD2 aligns across 8 bases. V gave up 2 bases and J gave up 4 bases; unmatched junction bases: 4. Germline CDR1 is SNHLY and CDR2 is FYNNEI. The CDR3 spans 14 residues. CDR3 sequence: CASSEKRGLYEQYF. The CDR3 nucleotides are TGTGCCAGCAGTGAAAAGCGGGGGCTATACGAGCAGTACTTC.

V usage is TRBV9 and J usage is TRBJ1-5, with 7 nucleotides matching TRBD1. CDR3 length: 13 amino acids. Losses at the gene ends were 0 bases for V and 9 bases for J; bases not matched to a gene: 3. CDR1 and CDR2 (germline): SGDLS, YYNGEE. The CDR3 is CASSVARDRPQHF. The CDR3 DNA reads TGTGCCAGCAGCGTAGCTCGGGACAGGCCCCAGCATTTT. Full variable domain (missing parts from reference TRBV9 and TRBJ1-5): DSGVTQTPKHLITATGQRVTLRCSPRSGDLSVYWYQQSLDQGLQFLIQYYNGEERAKGNILERFSAQQFPDLHSELNLSSLELGDSALYFCASSVARDRPQHFGDGTRLSIL.

The gene calls are TRBV28 and TRBJ2-1; weak D call: TRBD2 (7 bases). This CDR3 comprises 13 residues. Trimming left V 2 bases short and J 6 bases short, with 8 bases between. The germline V gene has CDR1 MDHEN and CDR2 SYDVKM. The CDR3 bases are TGTGCCAGCAGTTTAGGGGGGGCCAATGAGCAGTTCTTC. Its protein is CASSLGGANEQFF.

This chain joins TRBV18 and TRBJ2-1; 7 positions agree with TRBD2. CDR1 is KGHSH, CDR2 LQKENI, per germline. The V segment lost 5 bases and the J segment 3 bases; nucleotides outside the gene matches: 10. The CDR3 sequence is 16 residues long. CDR3 amino acids: CASSGASGHNYNEQFF. As DNA, the CDR3 is TGTGCCAGCTCAGGGGCTAGCGGTCACAACTACAATGAGCAGTTCTTC.

The table lists this clone with a few counts. This chain connects TRBV7-3 to TRBJ1-2; 7 positions agree with TRBD1. Germline trimming cut 5 bases from V and 2 bases from J; bases unmatched to any gene: 2. Germline lookup yields CDR1 SGHTA and CDR2 FQGTGA. The CDR3 has 13 amino acids. The CDR3 sequence is CASSRTGNYGYTF. The CDR3 region has the DNA TGTGCCAGCAGCCGGACAGGCAACTATGGCTACACCTTC.

The chain recombines TRBV27 with TRBJ2-1; 9 bases are a match to TRBD2. The CDR3 is made up of 15 amino acids. V lost 3 bases to trimming and J lost 2 bases; unmatched junction nucleotides: 2. Germline CDR1 and CDR2: MNHEY and SMNVEV (reference sequence). CDR3 sequence (DNA): TGTGCCAGCAGTTTTAGCGGGAGTACCTACAATGAGCAGTTCTTC. Protein sequence: CASSFSGSTYNEQFF.

This clone came up once. This sequence joins TRBV7-7 and TRBJ1-3, with a weak D call TRBD1 (6 bases). From germline, CDR1 is SSHAT and CDR2 FNYEAQ (reference sequence). The CDR3 has 16 amino acids. V was pared by 5 bases and J by 0 bases, with 14 bases between. As DNA, the CDR3 is TGTGCCAGCAGCCCCTACCCCAGGGGCTCTGGAAACACCATATATTTT. Its translation: CASSPYPRGSGNTIYF.

J is TRBJ1-2 and V is TRBV18, with a possible D match to TRBD1 (6 bases). The V end lost 3 bases, the J end lost 8 bases, and 13 bases lay between the germline ends. CDR1 is KGHSH, CDR2 LQKENI, per germline. The CDR3 spans 13 residues. CDR3 in amino acids: CASSPLDRDGYTF. The CDR3 DNA reads as TGTGCCAGCTCACCCTTGGACAGAGACGGCTACACCTTC.

This chain links TRBV27 with TRBJ1-5; 8 bases align to TRBD1. Germline V gene lookup returns CDR1 MNHEY and CDR2 SMNVEV (reference sequence). Trimming took 5 bases from V and 3 from J; bases not matched to a gene: 6. The CDR3 runs to 15 residues. The CDR3 reads CASSPLRGPNQPQHF. The CDR3 region has the DNA TGTGCCAGCAGTCCACTCAGGGGGCCCAATCAGCCCCAGCATTTT.

This sequence joins TRBV18 and TRBJ1-2; 8 nucleotides match TRBD1. Germline-derived CDR1 and CDR2 are KGHSH and LQKENI. J lost 4 bases, V lost 3 bases, and 19 bases had no gene match. CDR3 length: 19 amino acids. The CDR3 bases are TGTGCCAGCTCACCTCCTTCCTTGGACAGGGTGAAAGTTTCCTATGGCTACACCTTC. It is translated as CASSPPSLDRVKVSYGYTF.

As concerns this clone: This clone may be a read error of a much larger clone one base away. This chain links TRBV30 with TRBJ1-5; D is uncertain. The CDR3 runs 14 residues. Germline-derived CDR1 and CDR2 are GTSNPN and SVGIG (reference sequence). V lost 2 bases to trimming and J lost 8 bases, with 16 bases between them. In nucleotides, the CDR3 is TGTGCCTGGAGTAAGGGCGGGGAGGGTGAGCCCCAGCATTTT. It is translated as CAWSKGGEGEPQHF.

This clone was found many times. The chain carries TRBV28 and TRBJ2-7, with 8 bases lining up with TRBD1. The germline gives CDR1 MDHEN, CDR2 SYDVKM. Trimming took 6 bases from V and 6 from J; bases not matched to a gene: 13. The length of the CDR3 is 15 residues. CDR3 sequence reads: CASRGLGQGWVEQYF. The DNA for the CDR3 is TGTGCCAGCAGGGGATTAGGACAGGGTTGGGTCGAGCAGTACTTC.

The CDR3 DNA reads as TGTGCCAGCAGCGATGGCGGGGACCTGCGCTCCTACGAGCAGTACTTC. It is translated as CASSDGGDLRSYEQYF. The chain has TRBV7-9 and TRBJ2-7; a weak D match, TRBD2 (6 bases). Trimming pared 5 bases from V and 0 bases from J, leaving 17 bases between. CDR1 is SEHNR, CDR2 FQNEAQ, per germline (reference sequence). The CDR3 length is 16 residues. The entire variable domain, with the rest obtained from reference TRBV7-9 and TRBJ2-7, is as follows: DTGVSQNPRHKITKRGQNVTFRCDPISEHNRLYWYRQTLGQGPEFLTYFQNEAQLEKSRLLSDRFSAERPKGSFSTLEIQRTEQGDSAMYLCASSDGGDLRSYEQYFGPGTRLTVT.

The CDR3 is CASSEQGAGANVLTF. In DNA, the CDR3 is TGCGCCAGCAGTGAACAGGGTGCTGGGGCCAACGTCCTGACTTTC. The chain has TRBV10-2 and TRBJ2-6; D might be TRBD1 (6 bases). The V and J ends lost 3 bases and 2 bases respectively, with 8 bases between them. Germline V gives CDR1 WSHSY, CDR2 SAAADI. The CDR3 contains 15 residues.

This clone was observed a single time. V gene TRBV19 combines with J gene TRBJ2-5, with 7 bases aligning to TRBD2. With 8 bases clipped from V and 4 bases from J, the junction kept 16 bases outside the gene matches. The CDR3 loop spans 16 amino acids. The germline V gene encodes CDR1 LNHDA and CDR2 SQIVND (reference sequence). The CDR3 reads CASAHLFKGGRETQYF. The CDR3 DNA reads as TGTGCCAGTGCCCATCTATTTAAGGGAGGGCGAGAGACCCAGTACTTC.

This rearrangement joins TRBV5-5 to TRBJ2-7; no reliable D call. Germline CDR1 is SGHKS and CDR2 is YYEKEE (reference sequence). The V end lost 4 bases, the J end lost 9 bases, and 14 bases lay between the germline ends. CDR3 length: 12 residues. The CDR3 DNA reads as TGTGCCAGCAGCCCCTTCGGAGAAGGGCAGTACTTC. Its protein is CASSPFGEGQYF.

This sequence joins TRBV7-9 and TRBJ2-2; 9 nucleotides agree with TRBD1. After removal of 1 base from V and 3 bases from J, the junction contained 0 bases not matched to a gene. This CDR3 region has 15 residues. Germline values: CDR1 SEHNR, CDR2 FQNEAQ (reference sequence). CDR3 amino acids: CASSLGQGDTGELFF. The CDR3 DNA reads TGTGCCAGCAGCTTAGGACAGGGGGACACCGGGGAGCTGTTTTTT.

The V and J genes are TRBV4-3 and TRBJ2-1; 7 positions match TRBD2. The V gene's germline CDR1 is LGHNA and CDR2 YSLEER. CDR3 size: 16 residues. The V gene end was trimmed by 0 bases and the J gene end by 4 bases; junction bases not matched to a gene: 6. The DNA of the CDR3 is TGCGCCAGCAGCCAAGATTTGCGGGGGATTTACAATGAGCAGTTCTTC. Translated, it gives CASSQDLRGIYNEQFF.

V usage is TRBV18 and J usage is TRBJ2-2; D not certain. Germline V lookup: CDR1 KGHSH, CDR2 LQKENI. V lost 0 bases to trimming and J lost 7 bases, with 15 bases between them. The CDR3 covers 16 residues. The CDR3 DNA reads TGTGCCAGCTCACCACCACAGATACCTACGAGCGGGGAGCTGTTTTTT. This translates into CASSPPQIPTSGELFF.

This chain joins TRBV3-1 (or the pseudogene TRBV3-2) and TRBJ1-5; D is unclear. From germline, CDR1 is LGHDT and CDR2 YNNKEL (reference sequence). The ends were cut back, 4 bases at V and 4 bases at J, with 8 bases in the middle. The CDR3 runs 13 residues. CDR3 coding DNA: TGTGCCAGCAGCCCGTATATTAATCAGCCCCAGCATTTT. Its protein product is CASSPYINQPQHF.

This clone was found once. This sequence joins TRBV6-4 and TRBJ2-3; 8 bases are shared with TRBD2. CDR1 is MRHNA and CDR2 is SNTAGT in the germline V gene. The V gene end was trimmed by 5 bases and the J gene end by 4 bases; junction bases not matched to a gene: 8. The CDR3 totals 15 residues. The CDR3 sequence: CASSNGGARSDTQYF. The CDR3 DNA is TGTGCCAGCAGTAACGGGGGGGCCCGGTCAGATACGCAGTATTTT.

This chain uses TRBV9 with TRBJ2-4; a weak D match, TRBD1 (5 bases). V lost 3 bases and J 11 bases, leaving 15 bases between the germline ends. Germline CDR1 is SGDLS and CDR2 is YYNGEE. This CDR3 region has 13 residues. The CDR3 here is CASSGRQSSVQYF. The DNA of the CDR3 is TGTGCCAGCAGCGGAAGACAGTCTTCGGTTCAGTACTTC. The full variable domain, rest sourced from reference TRBV9 and TRBJ2-4, is DSGVTQTPKHLITATGQRVTLRCSPRSGDLSVYWYQQSLDQGLQFLIQYYNGEERAKGNILERFSAQQFPDLHSELNLSSLELGDSALYFCASSGRQSSVQYFGAGTRLSVL.

The chain is built from TRBV10-1 and TRBJ2-2; D remains ambiguous. Trimming cost V 2 bases and J 0 bases, with 7 bases left between them. CDR1 is WNHNN and CDR2 is SYGVQD in the germline V gene (reference sequence). This CDR3 is built from 15 residues. The CDR3 DNA reads TGCGCCAGCAGTGAGGGCGGATCGAACACCGGGGAGCTGTTTTTT. This encodes CASSEGGSNTGELFF.